These 2 T cell receptor beta chains were all obtained from the same sample, sequenced in a study of blood T cell repertoires in COVID-19. Here immunoSEQ multiplex PCR was the method, and the copy in TCRdb shows in-frame clones only, minus some. Altogether approximately 200,000 clones are present, 65% to 85% being singletons, with the ten largest covering 2.5% to 3.5%. Sequenced material: PBMCs or T cells enriched from blood (not recorded which). These receptor sequences come from a woman in her twenties or thirties who had recovered from COVID-19.

The genes are TRBV2 and TRBJ1-6; TRBD1 might be the D (5 bases). V dropped 8 bases and J dropped 7 bases, with 15 bases sitting between them. The CDR3 spans 14 residues. Germline-derived CDR1 and CDR2 are SNHLY and FYNNEI. CDR3: CASSWGVRNSPLHF. The CDR3 DNA reads as TGTGCCAGCTCGTGGGGGGTGCGGAATTCACCCCTCCACTTT. The full variable domain, its missing parts supplied by reference TRBV2 and TRBJ1-6, is EPEVTQTPSHQVTQMGQEVILRCVPISNHLYFYWYRQILGQKVEFLVSFYNNEISEKSEIFDDQFSVERPDGSNFTLKIRSTKLEDSAMYFCASSWGVRNSPLHFGNGTRLTVT.

This chain uses TRBV5-8 with TRBJ2-5; 10 positions agree with TRBD2. V dropped 2 bases and J dropped 7; count of bases not matched to a gene: 11. CDR3 size: 16 residues. Per the germline V gene, CDR1 is SGHTS and CDR2 is YDEGEE. CDR3 DNA: TGTGCCAGCAGCTTAGGCGGAGCGGGAGGGATTGGGACCCAGTACTTC. The encoded protein is CASSLGGAGGIGTQYF.